Presented here are 23 T cell receptor beta chains from one specimen sequenced in a study of HIV-infected patients and healthy controls. All unsorted peripheral T cells were captured because whole blood was used without fractionation. About 500 ng RNA was reverse transcribed with alpha and beta constant-region primers. Each of the alpha and beta chains got its own library through chain-specific third strand synthesis with indices. Each CDR3 protein gets one entry after TCRdb re-called the 5' RACE reads with MiXCR. The table records more than 8,000 distinct CDR3 sequences, just over 8% of them present only once. The sequencing sample was made of blood. All receptors come from an adult in good health.

This clonotype was recorded a few times. The chain joins TRBV19 to TRBJ2-1, with 11 bases aligning to TRBD2. Germline values: CDR1 LNHDA, CDR2 SQIVND (reference sequence). The V segment lost 6 bases and the J segment 6 bases; nucleotides outside the gene matches: 22. The CDR3 length is 20 residues. CDR3 nucleotide sequence: TGTGCCAGTAGCCCCCAACGCCTGACTAGCGGGACCTCTAAAGGCAATGAGCAGTTCTTC. Protein: CASSPQRLTSGTSKGNEQFF.

By sample share, this clonotype is medium-sized (0.01 to 0.1%). The chain uses TRBV7-3 and TRBJ2-5; D is uncertain. The CDR3 length is 13 residues. The germline V and J ends were trimmed by 3 bases and 1 base, with 6 bases remaining between them. The germline V gene has CDR1 SGHTA and CDR2 FQGTGA. CDR3 protein: CASSFGSQETQYF. Written as DNA, the CDR3 is TGTGCCAGCAGCTTTGGCAGCCAAGAGACCCAGTACTTC.

Sample share makes this clonotype medium-sized (0.01 to 0.1%). This sequence joins TRBV19 and TRBJ2-5; the D is unclear. Germline CDR1 is LNHDA and CDR2 is SQIVND (reference sequence). The CDR3 is 15 residues long. V lost 2 bases, J lost 2 bases, and 12 bases lay in between. The CDR3 protein is CASSIRQRIQETQYF. CDR3 DNA sequence: TGTGCCAGTAGTATAAGGCAGAGGATACAAGAGACCCAGTACTTC.

Ten or more counts support this clonotype. The chain links TRBV12-3 or TRBV12-4 to TRBJ2-1, with a possible D match to TRBD2 (6 bases). Deletions cut 4 bases from V and 2 bases from J, with 15 bases between. CDR3 length: 16 amino acids. The CDR3 loop is CASSSRLGGAYNEQFF. The DNA of the CDR3 is TGTGCCAGCAGTTCGAGACTAGGAGGAGCCTACAATGAGCAGTTCTTC.

This clonotype occurred a few times. The genes are TRBV2 and TRBJ2-3, with a tentative D call TRBD2 (5 bases). The CDR3 is 14 amino acids. The germline V gene has CDR1 SNHLY and CDR2 FYNNEI. V lost 7 bases, J lost 2 bases, and 13 bases lay in between. CDR3 in amino acids: CASTGTRVTDTQYF. Here the CDR3 DNA reads TGTGCCAGCACTGGCACTAGGGTCACAGATACGCAGTATTTT. Based on the CDR3 plus reference TRBV2 and TRBJ2-3, the full variable domain is EPEVTQTPSHQVTQMGQEVILRCVPISNHLYFYWYRQILGQKVEFLVSFYNNEISEKSEIFDDQFSVERPDGSNFTLKIRSTKLEDSAMYFCASTGTRVTDTQYFGPGTRLTVL.

This clonotype qualifies as medium-sized. The chain couples TRBV10-3 to TRBJ2-2; the D is unclear. Germline CDR1 ENHRY, CDR2 SYGVKD. The CDR3 is 16 amino acids. Trimming took 0 bases from V and 3 from J, leaving 11 bases between them. The CDR3 reads CAISESLGPDTGELFF. In nucleotides, the CDR3 is TGTGCCATCAGTGAGTCTCTAGGCCCTGACACCGGGGAGCTGTTTTTT.

In this sample, this clonotype turned up many times. This chain connects TRBV28 to TRBJ2-7; D tentatively fits TRBD1 or TRBD2 (5 bases each). The length of the CDR3 is 15 residues. V was shortened by 3 bases and J by 3 bases, with 15 bases between the two germline ends. Germline lookup yields CDR1 MDHEN and CDR2 SYDVKM. This CDR3 is CASSLRAPGHYEQYF. CDR3 bases: TGTGCCAGCAGTTTGAGGGCCCCGGGGCACTACGAGCAGTACTTC.

By share of the sample, this clonotype is medium-sized (0.01 to 0.1%). This chain connects TRBV23-1 to TRBJ2-1; D might be TRBD1 (5 bases). TRBV23-1 has ORF status, its function being uncertain. V was pared by 0 bases and J by 12 bases, with 18 bases between. The CDR3 contains 15 residues. The chain's CDR3 is CASSQSKEGAKRQFF. For the CDR3, the DNA is TGCGCCAGCAGTCAATCAAAGGAAGGGGCGAAAAGGCAGTTCTTC.

This clonotype showed up many times. The V call is TRBV28, the J call TRBJ2-4; 8 bases map to TRBD2. The germline gives CDR1 MDHEN, CDR2 SYDVKM. The ends lost 2 bases at V and 9 bases at J; junction bases unmatched: 6. The length of the CDR3 is 14 residues. The DNA of the CDR3 is TGTGCCAGCAGTTTAGTGGGGGCGGGGGGCATTCAGTACTTC. This codes for CASSLVGAGGIQYF.

This clonotype has at least ten counts. The CDR3 sequence: CAISGDRGDEQFF. The CDR3 coding sequence is TGTGCCATCAGTGGGGACAGGGGTGATGAGCAGTTCTTC. V gene TRBV10-3 combines with J gene TRBJ2-1; 10 bases are shared with TRBD1. The junction had 2 bases not matched to a gene; V was cut back by 4 bases and J by 8 bases. This CDR3 has 13 residues. The V gene's germline CDR1 is ENHRY and CDR2 SYGVKD.

Relative to its sample, this clonotype is medium-sized. V usage is TRBV5-1 and J usage is TRBJ2-3; TRBD1 might be the D (5 bases). Germline loops: CDR1 SGHRS, CDR2 YFSETQ. This CDR3 is 14 amino acids long. The V end lost 5 bases, the J end lost 2 bases, and 12 bases lay between the germline ends. The CDR3 is CASRYAGHTDTQYF. The CDR3 coding sequence is TGCGCCAGCAGGTACGCAGGGCACACAGATACGCAGTATTTT.

This clonotype was counted at least ten times. The chain is built from TRBV5-4 and TRBJ1-1, with TRBD1 as a possible D gene (5 bases). Germline V gene data show CDR1 as SGHNT and CDR2 as YYREEE (reference sequence). V was trimmed by 4 bases and J by 1 base, leaving 8 bases between them. There are 13 residues in the CDR3. The DNA of the CDR3 is TGTGCCAGCAGCAGGACACAGAACACTGAAGCTTTCTTT. Translating gives CASSRTQNTEAFF.

In this sample, this clonotype is medium-sized. The chain uses TRBV20-1 and TRBJ2-1; either TRBD1 or TRBD2 may fit D (6 bases each). Germline loops: CDR1 DFQATT, CDR2 SNEGSKA (reference sequence). V lost 0 bases, J lost 3 bases, and 15 bases lay in between. This CDR3 is 16 amino acids long. CDR3 region: CSARDFQQGGYNEQFF. CDR3 nucleotide sequence: TGCAGTGCTAGAGATTTTCAACAGGGAGGCTACAATGAGCAGTTCTTC.

The table lists this clonotype with many counts. This chain connects TRBV13 to TRBJ2-7; D remains ambiguous. There are 13 residues in the CDR3. Trimming took 5 bases from V and 5 from J, leaving 13 bases between them. Germline V gives CDR1 PRHDT, CDR2 FYEKMQ (reference sequence). CDR3 region: CASSRTLSHEQYF. The CDR3 bases are TGTGCCAGCAGCCGAACCCTCAGTCACGAGCAGTACTTC.

The V call is TRBV19, the J call TRBJ2-7, with D perhaps matching TRBD1 or TRBD2 (5 bases each). V dropped 3 bases and J dropped 2 bases, with 14 bases sitting between them. The CDR3 spans 15 residues. CDR1 is LNHDA, CDR2 SQIVND, per germline (reference sequence). CDR3 amino acids: CASSMGQGAPYEQYF. The DNA of the CDR3 is TGTGCCAGTAGTATGGGGCAGGGAGCCCCCTACGAGCAGTACTTC.

This clonotype has a count of ten or more. The V gene is TRBV5-1, the J gene TRBJ2-5, with 9 bases lining up with TRBD1. V trimming: 0 bases; J trimming: 5 bases; junction bases outside the gene matches: 5. The CDR3 consists of 15 residues. The germline CDR1 and CDR2 sequences are SGHRS and YFSETQ. CDR3 nucleotide sequence: TGCGCCAGCAGCTTGGACAGGGGGCCCCCGGAGACCCAGTACTTC. Translated, it gives CASSLDRGPPETQYF.

The sample holds many counts of this clonotype. The chain uses TRBV29-1 and TRBJ2-5; D perhaps matches TRBD1 (5 bases). The CDR3 length is 12 residues. V gave up 7 bases and J gave up 2 bases, with 11 bases separating them. Per the germline V gene, CDR1 is SQVTM and CDR2 is ANQGSEA. In DNA, the CDR3 is TGCAGCGCCGGCCGACAGCAAGAGACCCAGTACTTC. Translation gives CSAGRQQETQYF.

The chain joins TRBV5-1 to TRBJ2-3, with D unclear. The CDR3 is made up of 12 amino acids. Trimming left V 5 bases short and J 4 bases short, with 8 bases between. Per germline, CDR1 SGHRS and CDR2 YFSETQ. The CDR3: CASRRQADTQYF. The DNA of the CDR3 is TGCGCCAGCAGACGGCAGGCAGATACGCAGTATTTT.

This clonotype was counted ten times or more. The gene calls are TRBV4-3 and TRBJ2-5; possible D gene TRBD1, 6 bases. The CDR3 loop spans 12 amino acids. V was trimmed by 9 bases and J by 3 bases, leaving 11 bases between them. Germline values: CDR1 LGHNA, CDR2 YSLEER. The CDR3 loop reads CASLSGEETQYF. In DNA, the CDR3 is TGCGCCAGTCTATCAGGGGAAGAGACCCAGTACTTC.

This clonotype was observed at least ten times. V is TRBV20-1 and J is TRBJ1-3; D is possibly TRBD1 (5 bases). There are 17 residues in the CDR3. The germline gives CDR1 DFQATT, CDR2 SNEGSKA (reference sequence). Between the trimmed V and J ends, which lost 1 base and 3 bases, there was a span of 19 bases. The CDR3 coding sequence is TGCAGTGCTAGAGGTCCCCTGAGGGACGGACATGGAAACACCATATATTTT. Amino acid sequence: CSARGPLRDGHGNTIYF.

J is TRBJ2-5 and V is TRBV4-2; the D gene is possibly TRBD2 (6 bases). This CDR3 has 17 residues. The germline V gene encodes CDR1 LGHNA and CDR2 YNFKEQ. Trimming took 4 bases from V and 5 from J, leaving 23 bases between them. This CDR3 is CASSPIITGTHGETQYF. CDR3 sequence (DNA): TGTGCCAGCAGCCCCATTATTACCGGGACTCACGGGGAGACCCAGTACTTC.

The sample holds many counts of this clonotype. The chain uses TRBV27 and TRBJ2-2; tentative D call: TRBD1 (6 bases). Germline V gene lookup returns CDR1 MNHEY and CDR2 SMNVEV (reference sequence). CDR3 size: 14 residues. V was shortened by 6 bases and J by 6 bases, with 14 bases between the two germline ends. CDR3 loop: CASRDSLNSGELFF. CDR3 in DNA: TGTGCCAGCAGGGACAGCCTTAATTCCGGGGAGCTGTTTTTT.

This clonotype was observed at least ten times. CDR3 nucleotide sequence: TGTGCCAGCAGCCCCCGCACTAGCACAGATACGCAGTATTTT. The encoded protein is CASSPRTSTDTQYF. This sequence joins TRBV11-2 and TRBJ2-3; no definite D call. The germline CDR1 and CDR2 sequences are SGHAT and FQNNGV. The CDR3 loop spans 14 amino acids. V was shortened by 5 bases and J by 0 bases, with 9 bases between the two germline ends.